A selection of T cell receptor beta chains follows, all from one sample in a study of cytomegalovirus exposure and HLA in healthy donors. Assay: immunoSEQ multiplex PCR; the TCRdb copy retains only in-frame clones and omits some. Here the sample spans 70,000 to 90,000 clones, about four fifths being singletons. Sequenced input: PBMCs. These receptors were collected from a male donor in good health and CMV-seropositive. The CDR3 runs from the conserved cysteine through the conserved F or W. The D gene is left open where the match is weak. Expanded clones get a size class; other rows say once, few or many, or leave the size out.

D gene	V gene	clone size	J gene	CDR3 DNA	CDR3 protein
.	TRBV5-3	.	TRBJ1-1	TGTGCCAGAAGCTTGAGTTTGAATCGCGGGGAGGACACTGAAGCTTTCTTT	CARSLSLNRGEDTEAFF
TRBD2	TRBV7-9	.	TRBJ2-1	TGTGCCAGCAGCCGACTAGCGGGAAAGAGGGGGCAGTTCTTC	CASSRLAGKRGQFF
.	TRBV7-2	.	TRBJ1-3	TGTGCCAGCAGCCCCCGGTTAGGGGGAGGAAACACCATATATTTT	CASSPRLGGGNTIYF
.	TRBV30	.	TRBJ1-1	TGTGCCTGGAGTTCGGGACACAACACTGAAGCTTTCTTT	CAWSSGHNTEAFF
TRBD2	TRBV19	.	TRBJ2-2	TGTGCCAGTACATTTAGCGGGAGCCCCACCGGGGAGCTGTTTTTT	CASTFSGSPTGELFF
TRBD1	TRBV7-8	.	TRBJ2-3	TGTGAGAGCAGCGGCTACGACAGGGGGTCCACAGATACGCAGTATTTT	CESSGYDRGSTDTQYF
TRBD2	TRBV7-3	.	TRBJ2-1	TGTGCCAGCAGCCCTCTAGCGGAGTCCAAAGAGCAGTTCTTC	CASSPLAESKEQFF
TRBD1	TRBV10-3	.	TRBJ2-7	TGTGCCATCAGTGGACAGGGGTACGAGCAGTACTTC	CAISGQGYEQYF
.	TRBV2	few	TRBJ1-4	TGTGCCAGCAGCCGACAAGAAAAACTGTTTTTT	CASSRQEKLFF
.	TRBV2	.	TRBJ2-7	TGTGCCAACCAGCCCCGAGCAGGGGCATACGAGCAGTACTTC	CANQPRAGAYEQYF
.	TRBV4-3	medium-sized	TRBJ2-1	TGCGCCAGCAGCCAAGATAACGGGGGTGGGAATGAGCAGTTCTTC	CASSQDNGGGNEQFF
.	TRBV7-2	.	TRBJ2-2	TGTGCCAGCAGACGTTCTGGAGTGAACACCGGGGAGCTGTTTTTT	CASRRSGVNTGELFF
TRBD1	TRBV9	.	TRBJ1-5	TGTGCCAGCAGCGTAGGACAGGGCTTGAGCAATCAGCCCCAGCATTTT	CASSVGQGLSNQPQHF
TRBD2	TRBV9	.	TRBJ2-1	TGTGCCAGCAGCGTCGCCCGGACTAGCGGAAGCTCCTACAATGAGCAGTTCTTC	CASSVARTSGSSYNEQFF
.	TRBV9	.	TRBJ2-2	TGTGCCAGCAGCGTAGCGGCGGGCGGGGAGCTGTTTTTT	CASSVAAGGELFF
.	TRBV6-5	few	TRBJ2-1	TGTGCCAGCAGTTCGAAGCGGCACCTCGGCAATGAGCAGTTCTTC	CASSSKRHLGNEQFF
.	TRBV19	.	TRBJ1-1	TGTGCCAGTAGTCCACCCCCAGGGGTGGTCACTGAAGCTTTCTTT	CASSPPPGVVTEAFF
TRBD1	TRBV2	once	TRBJ1-1	TGTGCCAGCAGTGCCAGACAGGGGTACACTGAAGCTTTCTTT	CASSARQGYTEAFF
.	TRBV6-5	.	TRBJ2-7	TGTGCCAGCAGTTACAGACAGCCCCTAGGCTACGAGCAGTACTTC	CASSYRQPLGYEQYF
TRBD2	TRBV5-4	.	TRBJ2-7	TGTGCCAGCAGCTTGGGGGGGGTAGCGGGAGAGTACGAGCAGTACTTC	CASSLGGVAGEYEQYF
TRBD1	TRBV7-2	.	TRBJ2-5	TGTGCCAGCAGCCTCAGGACAGGATACCAAGAGACCCAGTACTTC	CASSLRTGYQETQYF
TRBD2	TRBV11-2	.	TRBJ2-1	TGTGCCAGCAGCTTAAAGGGACTAGCGGGAATGGGGCCCTACAATGAGCAGTTCTTC	CASSLKGLAGMGPYNEQFF
TRBD2	TRBV19	once	TRBJ2-2	TGTGCCACGCCTAGCGGGATCGACACCGGGGAGCTGTTTTTT	CATPSGIDTGELFF
.	TRBV30	.	TRBJ1-1	TGTGCCTGGAGTGTACCGCCAGGGCACCTAGGGGGAGCTTTCTTT	CAWSVPPGHLGGAFF
TRBD2	TRBV9	.	TRBJ2-5	TGTGCCAGCGGGAGGGGACTAGCGGAAGAGACCCAGTACTTC	CASGRGLAEETQYF
TRBD1	TRBV5-4	.	TRBJ1-1	TGTGCCAGCAGCCTGGACAGGGCGAGGATGGCTTTCTTT	CASSLDRARMAFF
.	TRBV28	few	TRBJ2-1	TGTGCCAGCAGTGTTACGGGACTCGGTGAGCAGTTCTTC	CASSVTGLGEQFF
.	TRBV4-3	.	TRBJ2-7	TGCGCCAGCAGCCAAGATTCCAGCTACGAGCAGTACTTC	CASSQDSSYEQYF
TRBD1	TRBV6-5	.	TRBJ1-1	TGTGCCAGCAGTTCCGGGGCAGGGGGCCAGGACACTGAAGCTTTCTTT	CASSSGAGGQDTEAFF